Described below is a single TCR beta chain sequence and its context. The data belong to a study of blood T cell repertoires in COVID-19. For the study at large: COVID-19 samples collected from the United States, Italy and Spain covered acute and convalescent phases.

The study assigned cohorts using participant-reported clinical history. CDR1 and CDR2 (germline): ENHRY, SYGVKD. The ends lost 6 bases at V and 5 bases at J; junction bases unmatched: 5. This CDR3 is 14 amino acids long. Assay used: immunoSEQ multiplex PCR; TCRdb lists only in-frame clones, some missing. Here the sample spans roughly 380,000 clones, approximately 87% being singletons. This clonotype was obtained from a man aged 25 to 45 who had recovered from COVID-19. This chain uses TRBV10-3 with TRBJ2-5; 11 bases line up with TRBD1. The sequencing input was PBMCs or T cells enriched from blood (not recorded which). CDR3 nucleotides: TGTGCCATCAGGGGGGACAGGGGGGATGAGACCCAGTACTTC. Its protein is CAIRGDRGDETQYF.